A selection of T cell receptor beta chains follows, all from one sample in a study of T cell clonotyping in hematopoietic cell transplantation. TCRdb keeps only in-frame clones here, not all; method: immunoSEQ multiplex PCR. This table has approximately 11,000 clones, approximately 89% appearing once. The specimen was PBMCs, collected 100 days after allogeneic stem cell transplant. The source of these receptors is a female patient aged 55-70 years who had an allogeneic stem cell transplant from an unrelated donor, so the T cells may come from the graft donor. Some clones in this sample may be carry-over from other donors' samples. The CDR3 runs from the conserved cysteine through the conserved F or W. A D gene is named only where the DNA matches it firmly. The size entry is marked missing in some rows and otherwise reads once, few, many or a size class.

size: NA
D: NA
J: TRBJ2-7
V: TRBV6-6
length: 12
CDR3: CASTYGSYEQYF

size: NA
D: NA
J: TRBJ2-7
V: TRBV6-6
length: 13
CDR3: CASSYQTNGEQYF

size: NA
D: NA
J: TRBJ2-1
V: TRBV19
length: 14
CDR3: CASSTQTTDNEQFF

size: NA
D: NA
J: TRBJ1-2
V: TRBV19
length: 16
CDR3: CASSIDAYSSNYGYTF

size: few
D: TRBD2
J: TRBJ2-3
V: TRBV5-4
length: 14
CDR3: CASSSGLVPDTQYF

size: NA
D: NA
J: TRBJ2-1
V: TRBV2
length: 11
CDR3: CASSYYNEQFF

size: NA
D: TRBD1
J: TRBJ2-7
V: TRBV9
length: 18
CDR3: CASSPFGQGQHRAYEQYF

size: NA
D: TRBD1
J: TRBJ1-1
V: TRBV5-1
length: 17
CDR3: CASSPRTGAGLNTEAFF

size: NA
D: TRBD1
J: TRBJ1-4
V: TRBV27
length: 14
CDR3: CASSGTVLNEKLFF

size: NA
D: NA
J: TRBJ1-5
V: TRBV7-9
length: 13
CDR3: CASSLGLGNPQHF

size: NA
D: NA
J: TRBJ1-5
V: TRBV21-1
length: 17
CDR3: CASSRVGLNRGNQPQHF

size: NA
D: NA
J: TRBJ2-5
V: TRBV9
length: 14
CDR3: CASSRGSEQETQYF

size: NA
D: NA
J: TRBJ1-2
V: TRBV10-1
length: 13
CDR3: CASSEARAGGYTF

size: NA
D: NA
J: TRBJ2-6
V: TRBV7-9
length: 19
CDR3: CASTRPGASEGSGANVLTF

size: few
D: NA
J: TRBJ1-1
V: TRBV6-6
length: 14
CDR3: CASSYPQRDTEAFF

size: NA
D: TRBD1
J: TRBJ2-2
V: TRBV6-6
length: 16
CDR3: CASTDWTGANTGELFF

size: NA
D: NA
J: TRBJ1-2
V: TRBV4-3
length: 17
CDR3: CASSQDTAGWKYYGYTF

size: once
D: NA
J: TRBJ2-7
V: TRBV9
length: 16
CDR3: CASSVWLQVGDGEQYF

size: NA
D: NA
J: TRBJ2-7
V: TRBV29-1
length: 14
CDR3: CSVGGGRAGYEQYF

size: NA
D: NA
J: TRBJ2-5
V: TRBV28
length: 14
CDR3: CASSRDTGTMTQYF

size: NA
D: NA
J: TRBJ2-7
V: TRBV7-9
length: 12
CDR3: CASSLNPGEQYF

size: NA
D: NA
J: TRBJ1-5
V: TRBV11-2
length: 14
CDR3: CASSRLGLNQPQHF

size: NA
D: TRBD1
J: TRBJ2-2
V: TRBV5-1
length: 18
CDR3: CASSFRDRVFRSTGELFF

size: NA
D: NA
J: TRBJ1-3
V: TRBV2
length: 12
CDR3: CASSEGGNTIYF

size: NA
D: TRBD2
J: TRBJ2-7
V: TRBV7-8
length: 15
CDR3: CASNTGLADTYEQYF

size: NA
D: TRBD2
J: TRBJ2-7
V: TRBV7-2
length: 14
CDR3: CASSAGLASYEQYF

size: NA
D: TRBD2
J: TRBJ2-1
V: TRBV6-4
length: 18
CDR3: CASSDTSGMGDSYNEQFF

size: NA
D: TRBD1
J: TRBJ1-2
V: TRBV19
length: 14
CDR3: CASSTGQGNYGYTF

size: NA
D: TRBD1
J: TRBJ1-1
V: TRBV7-6
length: 15
CDR3: CASSTLTGVNTEAFF

size: once
D: NA
J: TRBJ1-1
V: TRBV11-3
length: 16
CDR3: CASSLDRVTRNTEAFF

size: NA
D: NA
J: TRBJ1-2
V: TRBV30
length: 12
CDR3: CAWSVRNYGYTF

size: NA
D: TRBD2
J: TRBJ2-1
V: TRBV6-5
length: 15
CDR3: CASSYFGGGKNEQFF

size: few
D: NA
J: TRBJ2-7
V: TRBV14
length: 11
CDR3: CASSQDYEQYF

size: NA
D: NA
J: TRBJ2-1
V: TRBV10-3
length: 17
CDR3: CAISEFPGGQTSDEQFF

size: NA
D: TRBD1
J: TRBJ2-2
V: TRBV7-2
length: 16
CDR3: CASSPYRGPYTGELFF

size: NA
D: TRBD1
J: TRBJ1-2
V: TRBV27
length: 13
CDR3: CASSHGQGDGYTF

size: NA
D: TRBD2
J: TRBJ2-1
V: TRBV27
length: 16
CDR3: CASSVYLAGVVNEQFF

size: NA
D: NA
J: TRBJ2-7
V: TRBV27
length: 14
CDR3: CASSPIGGANEQYF

size: NA
D: NA
J: TRBJ2-7
V: TRBV5-6
length: 14
CDR3: CASSLTSFSYEQYF

size: few
D: NA
J: TRBJ1-1
V: TRBV4-3
length: 18
CDR3: CASSQDFSGQAVIPEAFF